These T cell receptor beta chains were read from a single sample in a study of vaccination effects on CD4 cells after COVID-19. Some clones are missing from TCRdb's copy, which holds only in-frame ones; the method was immunoSEQ multiplex PCR. The data contain about 16,000 clones, 70% of them singletons. For these receptors, no antigen is known. The input for sequencing was CD4+ T cells from PBMCs cultured with SARS-CoV-2 spike peptides, taken after COVID-19 vaccination. Receptors originate from a human donor who received a COVID-19 vaccine. Each CDR3 is given with its conserved first and last residue. A D gene is named only where the DNA matches it firmly. Not every row has a clone size; where given, it reads once, few, many or a size class.

d_call: NA; j_call: TRBJ1-4; v_call: TRBV2; clone_size: NA; cdr3_nt: TGTGCCAGCAGTGTCGGGGGGCGTAATGAAAAACTGTTTTTT; cdr3_aa: CASSVGGRNEKLFF
d_call: NA; j_call: TRBJ1-2; v_call: TRBV12-5; clone_size: NA; cdr3_nt: TGTGCTAGTGGTTCAACAGGGCTCCGGGGGTATGGCTACACCTTC; cdr3_aa: CASGSTGLRGYGYTF
d_call: TRBD1; j_call: TRBJ2-7; v_call: TRBV9; clone_size: NA; cdr3_nt: TGTGCCAGCAGCAAAGGACAGGGGGGTGCCGAGCAGTACTTC; cdr3_aa: CASSKGQGGAEQYF
d_call: NA; j_call: TRBJ2-7; v_call: TRBV7-2; clone_size: medium-sized; cdr3_nt: TGTGCCAGCAGCCCAGACCCGGGTCGATGGTACGAGCAGTACTTC; cdr3_aa: CASSPDPGRWYEQYF
d_call: NA; j_call: TRBJ2-3; v_call: TRBV29-1; clone_size: NA; cdr3_nt: TGCAGCGTTGTACGGCAGGGCCGCACAGATACGCAGTATTTT; cdr3_aa: CSVVRQGRTDTQYF
d_call: TRBD2; j_call: TRBJ2-1; v_call: TRBV14; clone_size: NA; cdr3_nt: TGTGCCAGCAGCCAACGTGGACTAGCGGGATTGCGGCCCTACAATGAGCAGTTCTTC; cdr3_aa: CASSQRGLAGLRPYNEQFF
d_call: TRBD2; j_call: TRBJ2-1; v_call: TRBV28; clone_size: NA; cdr3_nt: TGTGCCAGCAGTTTAGGGCCTAGCGGCAATGAGCAGTTCTTC; cdr3_aa: CASSLGPSGNEQFF
d_call: TRBD1; j_call: TRBJ1-2; v_call: TRBV5-4; clone_size: NA; cdr3_nt: TGTGCCAGCAGCGTGGAGTGGACAGGGGGCGAGGATGGCTACACCTTC; cdr3_aa: CASSVEWTGGEDGYTF
d_call: NA; j_call: TRBJ2-3; v_call: TRBV5-1; clone_size: NA; cdr3_nt: TGCGCCAGCAGCTTGGATAAACCGGCAGATACGCAGTATTTT; cdr3_aa: CASSLDKPADTQYF
d_call: TRBD2; j_call: TRBJ2-7; v_call: TRBV4-2; clone_size: many; cdr3_nt: TGTGCCAGCAGCCAACAAAGCGGGGGGGACTCCTACGAGCAGTACTTC; cdr3_aa: CASSQQSGGDSYEQYF
d_call: NA; j_call: TRBJ2-5; v_call: TRBV7-5; clone_size: NA; cdr3_nt: TGTGCCAGAAGCTTAGGTTGGTGGGGAAATTATCGAGAGACCCAGTACTTC; cdr3_aa: CARSLGWWGNYRETQYF
d_call: NA; j_call: TRBJ2-7; v_call: TRBV27; clone_size: NA; cdr3_nt: TGTGCCAGCAGTTTGAGGGACGGCCCCTACGAGCAGTACTTC; cdr3_aa: CASSLRDGPYEQYF
d_call: NA; j_call: TRBJ1-2; v_call: TRBV7-2; clone_size: NA; cdr3_nt: TGTGCCAGCAGCCCAATCGGCAGGGTTCCAACGTCCTATGGCTACACCTTC; cdr3_aa: CASSPIGRVPTSYGYTF